Below, 2 T cell receptor beta chains from the same sample are listed, as sequenced in a study of cytomegalovirus exposure and HLA in healthy donors. PCR employed 60 Vbeta and 13 Jbeta primers. The assay was immunoSEQ multiplex PCR, and TCRdb's table has in-frame clones only and misses some. The sample consists of 150,000 to 200,000 clones, under 85% of them appearing once. The sample consisted of PBMCs. The origin of the receptors is a man aged 18 to 35 in good health and CMV-seronegative.

This sequence joins TRBV18 and TRBJ2-7; 11 bases are shared with TRBD2. The V segment lost 3 bases and the J segment 3 bases; nucleotides outside the gene matches: 7. This CDR3 spans 16 amino acids. CDR1 is KGHSH and CDR2 is LQKENI in the germline V gene. The CDR3 sequence is CASSPLRLAGIYEQYF. The DNA of the CDR3 is TGTGCCAGCTCACCCCTCCGACTAGCGGGGATCTACGAGCAGTACTTC.

This rearrangement joins TRBV9 to TRBJ2-3; D ambiguous. This CDR3 has 14 amino acids. Germline V gene lookup returns CDR1 SGDLS and CDR2 YYNGEE. V lost 3 bases to trimming and J lost 4 bases, with 12 bases between them. The CDR3 DNA follows: TGTGCCAGCAGCGCAGACTTTCCCCCAGATACGCAGTATTTT. It translates to CASSADFPPDTQYF.